These 17 T cell receptor beta chains were all obtained from the same sample, sequenced in a study of T cells in Graves' hyperthyroidism and ophthalmopathy (dated by TCRdb to between 2017 and 2020). The library relied on multiplex PCR. Sequenced using an Illumina HiSeq 2000. TCR beta CDR3 regions were amplified from RNA transcripts. The TCR CDR3 was subjected to a first round of RT-PCR using the HTBI primer set and the Qiagen OneStep RT-PCR kit. TCRdb cleaned the public reads at Q25 with fastp, built clones with MiXCR and kept in-frame beta chains. Identical CDR3 proteins give one entry, which carries the most common genes and DNA. The sample includes around 350,000 distinct CDR3 sequences, with about 15% observed a single time. Roughly 25% of the sample rests with the top ten. Sequencing was carried out using blood. Every receptor here comes from a woman between 18 and 29 years old with Graves' hyperthyroidism that later progressed to Graves' ophthalmopathy.

This clonotype was observed at least ten times. V gene TRBV27 combines with J gene TRBJ2-7; D not certain. This CDR3 region has 14 residues. Trimming took 5 bases from V and 0 from J, leaving 11 bases between them. Germline V gene lookup returns CDR1 MNHEY and CDR2 SMNVEV (reference sequence). The CDR3 here is CASSPTRSSYEQYF. The CDR3 nucleotides read TGTGCCAGCAGTCCGACAAGGAGCTCCTACGAGCAGTACTTC.

There are many counts of this clonotype. The genes are TRBV20-1 and TRBJ2-7, with 13 positions matching TRBD2. The germline V gene encodes CDR1 DFQATT and CDR2 SNEGSKA (reference sequence). CDR3 length: 16 residues. V shed 6 bases, J shed 0 bases, and the junction held 8 bases outside the gene matches. The DNA of the CDR3 is TGCAGTGCCCCTGGACTAGCGGGAGACCTCTCCTACGAGCAGTACTTC. It yields the protein CSAPGLAGDLSYEQYF.

The V gene is TRBV3-1, the J gene TRBJ2-2; D not certain. The CDR3 consists of 13 residues. The V end lost 5 bases, the J end lost 3 bases, and 7 bases lay between the germline ends. Per the germline V gene, CDR1 is LGHDT and CDR2 is YNNKEL (reference sequence). The CDR3 region is CASSGEYTGELFF. The CDR3 nucleotides are TGTGCCAGCAGCGGGGAATACACCGGGGAGCTGTTTTTT.

Only a few counts were recorded for this clonotype. V usage is TRBV5-1 and J usage is TRBJ1-6; D unresolved. V was shortened by 0 bases and J by 8 bases, with 18 bases between the two germline ends. CDR3 length equals 17 residues. Germline V CDR1 and CDR2: SGHRS, YFSETQ. The CDR3 protein is CASSLVAWTGNYSPLHF. The CDR3 region has the DNA TGCGCCAGCAGCTTGGTGGCCTGGACGGGGAACTATTCACCCCTCCACTTT.

This clonotype was counted between two and nine times. The V gene is TRBV20-1, the J gene TRBJ2-7; D may be TRBD2 (6 bases). CDR1 and CDR2 (germline): DFQATT, SNEGSKA (reference sequence). V was shortened by 2 bases and J by 7 bases, with 21 bases between the two germline ends. This CDR3 spans 15 amino acids. CDR3 protein: CSARTTSRRGEEQYF. In DNA form, the CDR3 reads TGCAGTGCTAGAACCACCTCCCGGAGGGGAGAAGAGCAGTACTTC.

This clonotype showed up many times. V usage is TRBV24-1 and J usage is TRBJ2-5, with D perhaps TRBD1 (5 bases). Per the germline V gene, CDR1 is KGHDR and CDR2 is SFDVKD. The CDR3 is 13 residues long. V gave up 6 bases and J gave up 4 bases, with 11 bases separating them. CDR3 in amino acids: CATSQGLGETQYF. Here the CDR3 DNA reads TGTGCCACCAGTCAGGGTTTGGGAGAGACCCAGTACTTC.

This clonotype was detected many times. The J gene is TRBJ1-1, the V gene TRBV28; no clear D. V was clipped by 10 bases and J by 8 bases, with 14 bases between them. Germline V CDR1 and CDR2: MDHEN, SYDVKM. The CDR3 has 11 amino acids. CDR3 sequence reads: CATISWREAFF. The CDR3 nucleotides are TGTGCCACGATTAGTTGGAGGGAAGCTTTCTTT. The full variable domain, in which reference TRBV28 and TRBJ1-1 provide the parts outside the CDR3, is DVKVTQSSRYLVKRTGEKVFLECVQDMDHENMFWYRQDPGLGLRLIYFSYDVKMKEKGDIPEGYSVSREKKERFSLILESASTNQTSMYLCATISWREAFFGQGTRLTVV.

The chain combines TRBV6-1 with TRBJ1-5; D remains ambiguous. This CDR3 has 12 amino acids. Trimming cost V 5 bases and J 5 bases, with 7 bases left between them. Germline CDR1 and CDR2: MNHNS and SASEGT. This CDR3 is CASSRADQPQHF. CDR3 coding DNA: TGTGCCAGCAGTAGAGCGGATCAGCCCCAGCATTTT.

This clonotype appeared many times. The rearrangement uses TRBV4-3 and TRBJ1-4; D is uncertain. With 0 bases removed from V and 4 bases from J, the gap between germline ends came to 12 bases. Germline V gene sequence: CDR1 LGHNA, CDR2 YSLEER. The CDR3 is made up of 16 amino acids. For the CDR3, the DNA is TGCGCCAGCAGCCAAGATAAAGGACGGCGTAATGAAAAACTGTTTTTT. It translates to CASSQDKGRRNEKLFF.

This clonotype was detected ten times or more. V is TRBV7-8 and J is TRBJ2-4, with D hard to call. V lost 0 bases to trimming and J lost 0 bases, with 9 bases between them. Germline CDR1 SGHVS, CDR2 FQNEAQ. The CDR3 spans 16 residues. The CDR3, as DNA: TGTGCCAGCAGCTTAGCCCGGTTCCGAGCCAAAAACATTCAGTACTTC. Translation gives CASSLARFRAKNIQYF.

This clonotype occurred many times. This rearrangement joins TRBV20-1 to TRBJ2-7; TRBD2 might be the D (6 bases). The germline V and J ends were trimmed by 5 bases and 7 bases, with 21 bases remaining between them. This CDR3 is 14 amino acids long. Germline V gives CDR1 DFQATT, CDR2 SNEGSKA (reference sequence). CDR3 region: CSAGTRDVRGEQYF. DNA for the CDR3: TGCAGTGCTGGAACTAGAGATGTCCGGGGGGAGCAGTACTTC.

The chain recombines TRBV4-1 with TRBJ2-7; 8 nucleotides match TRBD2. Per germline, CDR1 MGHRA and CDR2 YSYEKL. CDR3 length: 15 residues. The junction had 9 bases not matched to a gene; V was cut back by 4 bases and J by 4 bases. CDR3 DNA: TGCGCCAGCAGCCTGATAACTAGCGGAGCTTACGAGCAGTACTTC. Protein product: CASSLITSGAYEQYF.

The V gene is TRBV6-1, the J gene TRBJ1-2, with 7 bases aligning to TRBD1. Germline V gene sequence: CDR1 MNHNS, CDR2 SASEGT. Trimming at V came to 7 bases and at J to 5 bases, leaving 7 bases not matched to a gene. CDR3 length equals 13 residues. The CDR3 loop reads CASIVGQAYGYTF. The CDR3 DNA is TGTGCCAGCATAGTAGGACAGGCTTATGGCTACACCTTC.

V and J are TRBV2 and TRBJ2-7; 14 nucleotides line up with TRBD2. The CDR3 extends over 16 amino acids. J gave up 4 bases and V 6 bases, and 8 bases lay outside the gene matches. Looked up from germline, CDR1 is SNHLY and CDR2 is FYNNEI. This CDR3 reads CASSAGTSGSVYEQYF. For the CDR3, the DNA is TGTGCCAGCAGCGCAGGGACTAGCGGGAGTGTTTACGAGCAGTACTTC.

This clonotype was counted at least ten times. The chain couples TRBV28 to TRBJ1-5; D uncertain. Germline assignment: CDR1 MDHEN and CDR2 SYDVKM. This CDR3 region has 16 residues. V was clipped by 2 bases and J by 4 bases, with 15 bases between them. The CDR3 is CASSLPASSGNQPQHF. The CDR3, as DNA: TGTGCCAGCAGTTTACCGGCCTCCTCAGGAAATCAGCCCCAGCATTTT.

This clonotype was detected many times. V usage is TRBV5-1 and J usage is TRBJ2-1, with TRBD2 matching over 10 bases. The ends lost 0 bases at V and 3 bases at J; junction bases unmatched: 3. CDR3 length equals 16 residues. Per the germline V gene, CDR1 is SGHRS and CDR2 is YFSETQ. The CDR3 bases are TGCGCCAGCAGCTTGGGGGCTAGCGGGAGCTACAATGAGCAGTTCTTC. Amino acid sequence: CASSLGASGSYNEQFF.

The chain joins TRBV4-3 to TRBJ2-2; D assignment may be TRBD1 or TRBD2 (5 bases each). In germline, CDR1 is LGHNA, CDR2 YSLEER. The ends were cut back, 4 bases at V and 4 bases at J, with 10 bases in the middle. The CDR3 sequence is 14 residues long. CDR3 DNA sequence: TGCGCCAGCAGCCTCCGGGACGGCACCGGGGAGCTGTTTTTT. This encodes CASSLRDGTGELFF.